Listed below are T cell receptor beta chains from one sample, sequenced in a study of OX40 agonist ivuxolimab in advanced cancers. Only in-frame clones appear in the TCRdb table, and some are missing; sequencing was by immunoSEQ multiplex PCR. Among tens of thousands of clones, 65% to 85% were seen once, and the ten largest hold 2% to 2.5%. The specimen was CD4+ or CD8+ T cells sorted from blood, collected in a trial of the OX40 agonist ivuxolimab. The receptors shown here come from an adult with an advanced solid tumor such as melanoma, head and neck, liver or kidney cancer. Both conserved end residues are part of each CDR3. A D gene is named only where the DNA matches it firmly. For some rows the clone size is stated as once, few or many, or as a class when expanded; others skip it.

>TRBJ2-2|NA|NA|TRBV2
CASSEFTGELFF
TGTGCCAGCAGTGAATTCACCGGGGAGCTGTTTTTT
>TRBJ2-2|NA|NA|TRBV6-1
CASSGWGGALTGELFF
TGTGCCAGCAGTGGCTGGGGGGGGGCCTTAACCGGGGAGCTGTTTTTT
>TRBJ1-4|NA|NA|TRBV6-6
CASKMDGRSNEKLFF
TGTGCCAGCAAGATGGATGGCAGGTCTAATGAAAAACTGTTTTTT
>TRBJ1-1|NA|NA|TRBV18
CASSPGDIRITEAFF
TGTGCCAGCTCACCAGGTGACATTCGAATCACTGAAGCTTTCTTT
>TRBJ1-2|TRBD1|NA|TRBV28
CASSYRDRVIFDGYTF
TGTGCCAGCAGTTACCGGGACAGGGTTATTTTTGATGGCTACACCTTC
>TRBJ1-2|NA|once|TRBV28
CATRKTENYGYTF
TGTGCCACCCGAAAGACAGAGAACTATGGCTACACCTTC
>TRBJ1-1|NA|NA|TRBV27
CASSLSRQRMNTEAFF
TGTGCCAGCAGTTTATCGCGGCAGAGAATGAACACTGAAGCTTTCTTT
>TRBJ1-6|NA|few|TRBV5-6
CASSLSGNSPLHF
TGTGCCAGCAGCTTAAGTGGGAATTCACCCCTCCACTTT
>TRBJ1-6|NA|NA|TRBV19
CASNLGQDNSPLHF
TGTGCCAGTAATCTGGGACAAGATAATTCACCCCTCCACTTT
>TRBJ2-7|NA|NA|TRBV28
CASSLNFRWATRDYEQYF
TGTGCCAGCAGCCTTAACTTTAGGTGGGCTACGAGAGACTACGAGCAGTACTTC